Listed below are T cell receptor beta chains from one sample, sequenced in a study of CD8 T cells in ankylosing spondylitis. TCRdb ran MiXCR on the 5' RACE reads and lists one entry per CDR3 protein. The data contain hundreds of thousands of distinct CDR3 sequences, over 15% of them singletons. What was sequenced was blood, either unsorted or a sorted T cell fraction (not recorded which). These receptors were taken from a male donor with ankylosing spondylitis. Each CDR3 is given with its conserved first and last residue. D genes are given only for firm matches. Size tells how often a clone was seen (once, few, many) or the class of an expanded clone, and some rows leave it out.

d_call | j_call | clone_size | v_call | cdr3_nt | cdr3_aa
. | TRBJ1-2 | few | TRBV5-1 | TGCGCCAGCAGCTTGAATGATGGCTACACCTTC | CASSLNDGYTF
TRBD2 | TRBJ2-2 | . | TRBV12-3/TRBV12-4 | TGTGCCAGCTGCGGGGGAGGGGCCGGGGAGCTGTTTTTT | CASCGGGAGELFF
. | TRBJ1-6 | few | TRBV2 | TGTGCCAGCAGTAAGGGGACCAAGGGCTATAATTCACCCCTCCACTTT | CASSKGTKGYNSPLHF
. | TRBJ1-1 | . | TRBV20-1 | TGCAGTGCCGAGAAGGGGGCTGAAGCTTTCTTT | CSAEKGAEAFF
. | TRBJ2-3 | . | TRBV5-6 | TGTGCCAGCAGACGTGCCGGGACACCCCAAAGGCCAGATACGCAGTATTTT | CASRRAGTPQRPDTQYF
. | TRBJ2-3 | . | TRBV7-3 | TGTGCCAGCAGCTTAGGATCCTACTATGATACGCAGTATTTT | CASSLGSYYDTQYF
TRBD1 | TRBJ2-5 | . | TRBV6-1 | TGTGCCAGCAGTAAAAACACAGGGGGCCAAGAGACCCAGTACTTC | CASSKNTGGQETQYF
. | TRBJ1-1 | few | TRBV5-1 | TGCGCCAGCAGCTTGGGTGGCGGGCCGAACACTGAAGCTTTCTTT | CASSLGGGPNTEAFF
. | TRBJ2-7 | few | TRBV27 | TGTGCCAGCAGTTCGGCGCATTACCCCTACGAGCAGTACTTC | CASSSAHYPYEQYF
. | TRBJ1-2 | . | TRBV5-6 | TGTGCCAGCACCCCAACAGGGAGGAACTATGGCTACACCTTC | CASTPTGRNYGYTF
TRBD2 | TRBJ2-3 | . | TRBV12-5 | TGTGCTAGTGGTTTGTCCCTAGCGGGAGTACCCAGCACAGATACGCAGTATTTT | CASGLSLAGVPSTDTQYF